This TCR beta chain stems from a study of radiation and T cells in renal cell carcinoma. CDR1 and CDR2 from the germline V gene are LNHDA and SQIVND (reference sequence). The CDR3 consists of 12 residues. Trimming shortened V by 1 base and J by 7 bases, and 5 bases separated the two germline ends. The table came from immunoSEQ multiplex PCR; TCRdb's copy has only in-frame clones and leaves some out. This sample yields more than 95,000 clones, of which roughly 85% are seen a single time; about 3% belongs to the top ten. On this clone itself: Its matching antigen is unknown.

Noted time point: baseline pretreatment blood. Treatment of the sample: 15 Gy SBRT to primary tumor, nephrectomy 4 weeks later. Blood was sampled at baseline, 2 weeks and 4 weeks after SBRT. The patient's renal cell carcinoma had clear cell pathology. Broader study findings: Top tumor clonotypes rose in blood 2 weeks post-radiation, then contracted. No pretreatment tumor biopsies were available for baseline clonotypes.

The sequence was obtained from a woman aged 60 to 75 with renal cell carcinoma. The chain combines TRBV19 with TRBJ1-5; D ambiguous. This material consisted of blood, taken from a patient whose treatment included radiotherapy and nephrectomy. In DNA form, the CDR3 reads TGTGCCAGTAGTATAGGTGACCAGCCCCAGCATTTT. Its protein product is CASSIGDQPQHF.